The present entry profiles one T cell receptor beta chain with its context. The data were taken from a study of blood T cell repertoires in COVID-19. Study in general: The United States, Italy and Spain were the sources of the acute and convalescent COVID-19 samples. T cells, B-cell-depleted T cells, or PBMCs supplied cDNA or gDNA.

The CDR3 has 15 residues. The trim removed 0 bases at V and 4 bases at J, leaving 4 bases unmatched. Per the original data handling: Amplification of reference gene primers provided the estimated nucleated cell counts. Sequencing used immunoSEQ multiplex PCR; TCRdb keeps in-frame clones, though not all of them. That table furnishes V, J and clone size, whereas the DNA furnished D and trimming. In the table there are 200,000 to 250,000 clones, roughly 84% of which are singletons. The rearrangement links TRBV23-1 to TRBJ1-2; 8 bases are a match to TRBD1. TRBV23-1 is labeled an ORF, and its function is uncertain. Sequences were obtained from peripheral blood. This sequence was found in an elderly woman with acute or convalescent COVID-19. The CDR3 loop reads CASSQSAGGSYGYTF. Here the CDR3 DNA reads TGCGCCAGCAGTCAATCGGCAGGGGGCTCCTATGGCTACACCTTC.